The 3 T cell receptor beta chains below all came from one sample that was sequenced in a study of blood T cell repertoires in COVID-19. Profiled with immunoSEQ multiplex PCR; TCRdb holds only in-frame clones, not every one. Among under 130,000 clones listed, approximately 81% were seen once. Material for sequencing was peripheral blood. These receptors came from a man of 80 years or more with acute or convalescent COVID-19.

The chain joins TRBV6-6 to TRBJ2-5, with D maybe TRBD1 (6 bases). Germline lookup yields CDR1 MNHNY and CDR2 SVGAGI (reference sequence). The length of the CDR3 is 14 residues. V was shortened by 0 bases and J by 3 bases, with 8 bases between the two germline ends. CDR3 nucleotide sequence: TGTGCCAGCAGTTACTCGAAGGGGGAAGAGACCCAGTACTTC. Residues: CASSYSKGEETQYF.

The rearrangement uses TRBV27 and TRBJ2-3; 14 nucleotides align to TRBD2. After removal of 4 bases from V and 5 bases from J, the junction contained 5 bases not matched to a gene. The CDR3 totals 16 residues. Looked up from germline, CDR1 is MNHEY and CDR2 is SMNVEV (reference sequence). For the CDR3, the DNA is TGTGCCAGCAGTTCCCGACTAGCGGGAGGGGTAGATACGCAGTATTTT. Translating it yields CASSSRLAGGVDTQYF.

The chain links TRBV7-9 to TRBJ2-7, with D possibly being TRBD1 (5 bases). From germline, CDR1 is SEHNR and CDR2 FQNEAQ (reference sequence). The germline V and J ends were trimmed by 0 bases and 4 bases, with 10 bases remaining between them. This CDR3 region has 14 residues. The CDR3 sequence: CASSLAAGSYEQYF. CDR3 DNA sequence: TGTGCCAGCAGCTTAGCGGCAGGGTCGTACGAGCAGTACTTC.